The clone carrying this TCR beta chain was picked up many times. The antigen remains undetermined. The data were taken from a study of regulatory T cells in long-lasting Graves disease. Study-wide background: Over-5-year antithyroid drug use with positive TSH receptor antibodies defined persistent Graves' disease in the study. Study-wide findings and caveats: Possibly, accuracy suffered from the small sample size. Persistent Graves' patients showed less TCR diversity than newly diagnosed patients showed.

Both iRepertoire HTBI primers and Arm-PCR of CDR3 regions were used to build the TCR beta libraries. How the authors handled the data: The samples included around 64 TRBV and some 14 TRBJ segments. One entry per CDR3 protein results from TCRdb running MiXCR on the multiplex PCR reads. The V and J calls and clone size are TCRdb's, not the authors'. In the table there are 430,000 or so distinct CDR3 sequences, around 23% of which are singletons. In germline, CDR1 is MNHEY, CDR2 SMNVEV (reference sequence). The CDR3 consists of 12 residues. Trimming removed 10 bases at V and 7 bases at J, with 17 bases between. As for time point: persistent/refractory GD, antithyroid drugs over 5 years with positive TRAb. RNA extracted from PBMCs served as the sequencing template.

The sequence came from a female donor with Graves disease. This chain uses TRBV27 with TRBJ2-7; the D is unclear. The specimen was peripheral blood mononuclear cells (PBMCs), collected when the disease was refractory, from a patient treated with antithyroid drugs. The CDR3 DNA follows: TGTGCCATCCCCTGCAACACGAGGGAGCAGTACTTC. Protein: CAIPCNTREQYF.